This T cell receptor beta chain is from a study of T cell responses to AZD1222 COVID-19 vaccine. In the case of this clone: Its specificity is not known.

General observations from the study: Increases in Spike-specific TCR breadth and depth were seen after two AZD1222 doses. Close to half of all spike-specific TCRs reportedly target regions of the variants that are unmutated. With dominance at 160-218 and 743-854, vaccine-associated CD4 TCRs spanned spike. Donors, mostly white British, included more females; clonal diversity was possibly underestimated.

Assay: immunoSEQ multiplex PCR; the TCRdb copy retains only in-frame clones and omits some. Of 65,000 to 75,000 clones listed, approximately 90% were seen once; the top ten hold roughly 4.9%. CDR1 and CDR2 (germline): LGHDT, YNNKEL (reference sequence). This CDR3 spans 15 amino acids. Deletions cut 5 bases from V and 8 bases from J, with 16 bases between. The sequences come from peripheral blood, collected 28 days after the second dose of the MenACWY control vaccine. The chain is built from TRBV3-1 (or the pseudogene TRBV3-2) and TRBJ1-6, with unresolved D. This clonotype originated in an adult who received the MenACWY meningococcal vaccine as a control. The CDR3 reads CASSADPRPYSPLHF. CDR3 coding DNA: TGTGCCAGCAGCGCCGACCCGCGACCCTATTCACCCCTCCACTTT.